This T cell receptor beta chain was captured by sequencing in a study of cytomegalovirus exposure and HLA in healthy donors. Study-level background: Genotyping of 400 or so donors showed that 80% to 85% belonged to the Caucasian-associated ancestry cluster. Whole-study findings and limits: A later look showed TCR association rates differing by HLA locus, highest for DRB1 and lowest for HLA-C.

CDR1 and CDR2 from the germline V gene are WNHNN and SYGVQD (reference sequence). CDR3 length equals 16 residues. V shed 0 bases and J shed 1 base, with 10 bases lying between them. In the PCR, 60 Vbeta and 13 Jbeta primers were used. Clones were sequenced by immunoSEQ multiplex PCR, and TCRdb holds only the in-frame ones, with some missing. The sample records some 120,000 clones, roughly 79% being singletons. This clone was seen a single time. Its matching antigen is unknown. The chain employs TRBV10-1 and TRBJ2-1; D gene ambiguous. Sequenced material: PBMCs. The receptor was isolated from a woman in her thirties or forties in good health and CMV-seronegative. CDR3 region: CASSESTPGSYNEQFF. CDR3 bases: TGCGCCAGCAGTGAGTCAACCCCCGGTTCCTACAATGAGCAGTTCTTC.